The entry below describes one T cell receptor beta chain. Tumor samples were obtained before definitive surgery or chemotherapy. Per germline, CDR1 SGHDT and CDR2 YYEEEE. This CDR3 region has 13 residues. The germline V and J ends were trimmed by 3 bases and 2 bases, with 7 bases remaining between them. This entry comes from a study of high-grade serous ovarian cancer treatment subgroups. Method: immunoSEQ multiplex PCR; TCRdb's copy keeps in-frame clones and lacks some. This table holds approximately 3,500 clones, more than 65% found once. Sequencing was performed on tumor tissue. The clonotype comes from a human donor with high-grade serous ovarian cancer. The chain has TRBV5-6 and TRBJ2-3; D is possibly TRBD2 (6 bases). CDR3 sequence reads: CASSWGVTDTQYF. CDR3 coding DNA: TGTGCCAGCAGCTGGGGGGTCACAGATACGCAGTATTTT.